Below are 6 T cell receptor beta chains sequenced from a single sample in a study of beta chain features in type 1 diabetes. Study observations and caveats: Shorter TCRB CDR3s, moderately but significantly so, were found in Type 1 diabetes patients in all four CD4+ subsets.

The antigens for these receptors are not known. Since all of the isolated RNA was reverse transcribed, expressed TCRB transcripts were what got sequenced. Generated by immunoSEQ multiplex PCR, the TCRdb table keeps only in-frame clones and is missing some. Seen here are 150,000 to 200,000 clones, 7.8% observed once, and the top ten hold 0.94%. The sample was central memory CD4+ T cells from blood. The source is a middle-aged woman with type 1 diabetes.

This clone was detected only a few times. The V gene is TRBV9, the J gene TRBJ1-6; 8 bases match TRBD1. In germline, CDR1 is SGDLS, CDR2 YYNGEE. The CDR3 consists of 15 residues. The V and J ends lost 3 bases and 9 bases, in that order; junction bases with no gene match: 8. The CDR3 loop reads CASSASQGAGSPLHF. The CDR3 DNA is TGTGCCAGCAGCGCGTCCCAGGGGGCCGGTTCACCCCTCCACTTT.

In this sample, this clone turned up a few times. This chain connects TRBV5-1 to TRBJ2-5; D is unresolved. Germline CDR1 reads SGHRS; CDR2 reads YFSETQ. V was cut by 0 bases and J by 3 bases, with 6 bases left in between. CDR3 size: 13 residues. For the CDR3, the DNA is TGCGCCAGCAGCTTGGGAGGAAAAGAGACCCAGTACTTC. This sequence encodes CASSLGGKETQYF.

This chain links TRBV9 with TRBJ2-5; D gene unclear. Trimming removed 0 bases at V and 2 bases at J, with 2 bases between. CDR3 size: 12 residues. Germline V gene data show CDR1 as SGDLS and CDR2 as YYNGEE. The CDR3 region is CASSVAQETQYF. In DNA form, the CDR3 reads TGTGCCAGCAGCGTAGCTCAAGAGACCCAGTACTTC.

The CDR3: CASSIWGRPDTQYF. The DNA for the CDR3 is TGTGCCAGTAGTATATGGGGGAGGCCAGATACGCAGTATTTT. This rearrangement joins TRBV19 to TRBJ2-3, with D perhaps matching TRBD2 (6 bases). V was clipped by 2 bases and J by 4 bases, with 10 bases between them. The CDR3 is made up of 14 amino acids. Germline lookup yields CDR1 LNHDA and CDR2 SQIVND (reference sequence).

This sequence joins TRBV9 and TRBJ2-3; no clear D gene. Looked up from germline, CDR1 is SGDLS and CDR2 is YYNGEE. This CDR3 region has 15 residues. Deletions cut 0 bases from V and 1 base from J, with 9 bases between. CDR3 amino acids: CASSVAEAGTDTQYF. The CDR3 DNA sequence: TGTGCCAGCAGCGTAGCTGAGGCAGGCACAGATACGCAGTATTTT.

This clone was recorded many times. The CDR3 DNA reads TGTGCCAGCAGCTTAGATCAGGGGAAGGCTTTCTTT. It specifies CASSLDQGKAFF. The chain is built from TRBV11-2 and TRBJ1-1; tentatively, D is TRBD1 (6 bases). Per the germline V gene, CDR1 is SGHAT and CDR2 is FQNNGV. V lost 0 bases and J 11 bases, leaving 10 bases between the germline ends. CDR3 length: 12 amino acids.